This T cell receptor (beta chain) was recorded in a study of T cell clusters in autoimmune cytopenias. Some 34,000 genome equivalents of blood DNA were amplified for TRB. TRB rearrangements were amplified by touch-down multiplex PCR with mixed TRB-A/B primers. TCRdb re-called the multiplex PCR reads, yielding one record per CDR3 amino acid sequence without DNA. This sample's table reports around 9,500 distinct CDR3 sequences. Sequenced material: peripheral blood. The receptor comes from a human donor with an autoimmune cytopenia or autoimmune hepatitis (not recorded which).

CDR3 in amino acids: CASSQDGRSTEKLFF. The J gene is TRBJ1-4, the V gene TRBV4-3; TCRdb indicates TRBD1, and absent DNA this call remains unverified. The CDR3 has 15 amino acids. The germline V gene encodes CDR1 LGHNA and CDR2 YSLEER.